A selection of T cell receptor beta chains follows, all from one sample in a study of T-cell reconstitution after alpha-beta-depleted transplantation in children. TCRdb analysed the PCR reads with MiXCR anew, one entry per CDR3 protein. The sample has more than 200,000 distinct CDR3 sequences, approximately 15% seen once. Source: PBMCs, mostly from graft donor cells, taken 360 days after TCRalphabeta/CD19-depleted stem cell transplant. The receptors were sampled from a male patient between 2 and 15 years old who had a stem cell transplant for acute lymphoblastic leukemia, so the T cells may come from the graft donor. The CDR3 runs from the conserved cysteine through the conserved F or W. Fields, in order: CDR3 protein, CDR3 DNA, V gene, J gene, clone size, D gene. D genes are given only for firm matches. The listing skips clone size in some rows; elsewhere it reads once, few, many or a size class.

CDR3aa: CSARPIQGSLRNTIYF
CDR3nt: TGCAGTGCTAGACCAATACAGGGAAGTCTAAGGAACACCATATATTTT
v_gene: TRBV20-1
j_gene: TRBJ1-3
abundance: few
d_gene: -

CDR3aa: CASSESLQGEQYF
CDR3nt: TGTGCCAGCAGCGAAAGCCTACAGGGGGAGCAGTACTTC
v_gene: TRBV28
j_gene: TRBJ2-7
abundance: -
d_gene: TRBD1

CDR3aa: CASSTRTGRALEDEKLFF
CDR3nt: TGTGCCAGCAGTACAAGGACAGGGAGAGCCCTGGAGGATGAAAAACTGTTTTTT
v_gene: TRBV6-1
j_gene: TRBJ1-4
abundance: -
d_gene: TRBD1

CDR3aa: CASSVVAGGGVMNTGELFF
CDR3nt: TGTGCCAGCAGCGTAGTTGCGGGGGGGGGTGTTATGAACACCGGGGAGCTGTTTTTT
v_gene: TRBV9
j_gene: TRBJ2-2
abundance: few
d_gene: TRBD2

CDR3aa: CASSPRDRGGNEPQHF
CDR3nt: TGTGCCAGCAGTCCCCGGGACAGGGGAGGCAATGAGCCCCAGCATTTT
v_gene: TRBV12-3/TRBV12-4
j_gene: TRBJ1-5
abundance: -
d_gene: TRBD1

CDR3aa: CASSTGDRADNEKLFF
CDR3nt: TGTGCCAGCAGCACCGGGGACAGGGCCGATAATGAAAAACTGTTTTTT
v_gene: TRBV9
j_gene: TRBJ1-4
abundance: -
d_gene: TRBD1

CDR3aa: CASSGQRSSGTSGHEQFF
CDR3nt: TGTGCCAGCAGTGGACAGCGCTCGTCCGGGACGTCCGGGCATGAGCAGTTCTTC
v_gene: TRBV12-3/TRBV12-4
j_gene: TRBJ2-1
abundance: -
d_gene: -

CDR3aa: CASSLDFGASYEQYF
CDR3nt: TGTGCCAGCAGTTTAGATTTTGGGGCCTCCTACGAGCAGTACTTC
v_gene: TRBV27
j_gene: TRBJ2-7
abundance: few
d_gene: -

CDR3aa: CSAPDYRSYNEQFF
CDR3nt: TGCAGTGCTCCGGACTATAGATCCTACAATGAGCAGTTCTTC
v_gene: TRBV20-1
j_gene: TRBJ2-1
abundance: -
d_gene: -

CDR3aa: CASRRRETQYF
CDR3nt: TGTGCCAGCAGGCGAAGAGAGACCCAGTACTTC
v_gene: TRBV12-3/TRBV12-4
j_gene: TRBJ2-5
abundance: few
d_gene: -

CDR3aa: CSAGSGGAGETQYF
CDR3nt: TGCAGTGCTGGAAGCGGGGGGGCCGGGGAGACCCAGTACTTC
v_gene: TRBV20-1
j_gene: TRBJ2-5
abundance: -
d_gene: TRBD2

CDR3aa: CASSLGYYPYEQYF
CDR3nt: TGCGCCAGCAGCTTGGGATACTATCCCTACGAGCAGTACTTC
v_gene: TRBV5-1
j_gene: TRBJ2-7
abundance: few
d_gene: -